This T cell receptor beta chain was documented in a study of human T cells and chemical hapten exposure. Study-wide context: Alopecia areata, totalis or universalis affected patients, mainly female.

The time point denotes: patch test 2, 6 weeks after DPC sensitization. Treatment meaning: therapeutic diphenylcyclopropenone sensitization with weekly scalp DPC. This clonotype was picked up a small number of times. Its target is not known. Study-level results: Expanded TCRs were compared with controls, and the expanded TCRs formed significantly more large CDR3 similarity clusters.

Unique molecular identifiers were linked by the library to individual cDNA molecules. As originally analysed: Counts of TCRs in each sample centred on a median of about 96,000 and extended from roughly 25,000 to 750,000. Via MiXCR, TCRdb re-called the RACE reads, giving one row per CDR3 protein. TCRdb, not the authors, supplied the V and J calls. The sample carries 95,000 or so distinct CDR3 sequences, about 10% recorded once. Germline V CDR1 and CDR2: SGHKS, YYEKEE (reference sequence). The CDR3 has 14 residues. V shed 4 bases and J 10 bases; nucleotides not matched to a gene: 10. This sequence joins TRBV5-5 and TRBJ2-1; TRBD2 matches at 8 bases. The sample consisted of whole blood, taken in connection with sensitization to the hapten diphenylcyclopropenone (DPC). The origin of this receptor is a woman in her 40s with alopecia areata. Some clones in this sample may be carry-over from other donors' samples. CDR3 coding DNA: TGTGCCAGCAGCAGAGCGGGGGCATTAAGGGAGCAGTTCTTC. It is translated as CASSRAGALREQFF.